This T cell receptor (beta chain) is drawn from a study of T cells in Graves' hyperthyroidism and ophthalmopathy. Diagnoses rested on clinical symptoms, serum thyroxine and TRAb, thyroid ultrasound and orbital computed tomography. With respect to this clonotype: Its antigen is undetermined.

RNA transcripts provided the source from which TCR beta CDR3 regions were amplified. A set of HTBI primers served as the primers for a first-round RT-PCR of the TCR CDR3. TCRdb processed the multiplex PCR reads anew with MiXCR; each CDR3 protein has one entry. The data hold hundreds of thousands of distinct CDR3 sequences, with 12% to 15% observed a single time. CDR1 is MNHEY and CDR2 is SVGAGI in the germline V gene. V lost 2 bases and J lost 7, with 9 bases in between. CDR3 length: 13 amino acids. Regarding the study as a whole: Blood samples included most of the expanded thyroid clonotypes exceeding 0.001.

The sequence derives from a woman aged 18-29 years with Graves' hyperthyroidism. This chain links TRBV6-5 with TRBJ2-1, with D hard to call. The sequenced sample was blood. CDR3 in DNA: TGTGCCAGCAGTTACGGCCGGAGAAATGAGCAGTTCTTC. It yields the protein CASSYGRRNEQFF.